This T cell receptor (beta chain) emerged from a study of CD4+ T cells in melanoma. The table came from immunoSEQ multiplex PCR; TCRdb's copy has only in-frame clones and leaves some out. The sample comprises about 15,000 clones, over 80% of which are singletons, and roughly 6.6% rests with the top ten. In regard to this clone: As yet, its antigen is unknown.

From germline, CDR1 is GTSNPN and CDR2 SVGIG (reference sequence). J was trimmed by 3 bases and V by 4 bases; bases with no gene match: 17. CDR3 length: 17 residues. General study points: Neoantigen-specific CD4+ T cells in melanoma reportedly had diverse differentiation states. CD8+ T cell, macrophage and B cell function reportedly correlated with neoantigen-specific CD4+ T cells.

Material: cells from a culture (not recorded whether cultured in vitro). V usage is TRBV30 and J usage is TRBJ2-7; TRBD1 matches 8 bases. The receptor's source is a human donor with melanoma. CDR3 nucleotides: TGTGCCTGGACCCGGGGGAAACAGGGGGGAAAGGGCTACGAGCAGTACTTC. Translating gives CAWTRGKQGGKGYEQYF.